The following is a T cell receptor (beta chain) sequence with its context. This sample was taken from a study of blood T cell repertoires in COVID-19. The CDR3 is 16 residues long. Germline CDR1 MNHEY, CDR2 SVGAGI. V was pared by 3 bases and J by 0 bases, with 14 bases between. Here immunoSEQ multiplex PCR was the method, and the copy in TCRdb shows in-frame clones only, minus some. The repertoire holds about 260,000 clones, with more than 70% as singletons. V gene TRBV6-5 combines with J gene TRBJ1-2, with TRBD1 as a possible D gene (5 bases). Sequencing input: PBMCs or T cells enriched from blood (not recorded which). The receptor was isolated from a woman between 45 and 60 years old who had recovered from COVID-19. The CDR3 DNA sequence: TGTGCCAGCAGTTATTACAGGTCCCGAACTAACTATGGCTACACCTTC. This codes for CASSYYRSRTNYGYTF.